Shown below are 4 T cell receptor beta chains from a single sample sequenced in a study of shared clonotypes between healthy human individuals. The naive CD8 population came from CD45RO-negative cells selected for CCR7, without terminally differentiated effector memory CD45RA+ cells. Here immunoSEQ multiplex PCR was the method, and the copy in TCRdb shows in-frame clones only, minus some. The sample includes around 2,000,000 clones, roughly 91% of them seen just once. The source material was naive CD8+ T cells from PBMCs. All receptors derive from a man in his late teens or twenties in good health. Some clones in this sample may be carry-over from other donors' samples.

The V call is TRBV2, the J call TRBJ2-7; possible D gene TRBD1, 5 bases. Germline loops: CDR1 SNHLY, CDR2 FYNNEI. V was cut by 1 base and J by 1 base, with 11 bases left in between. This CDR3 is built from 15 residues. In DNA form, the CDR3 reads TGTGCCAGCAGTGAAGGTCCAGGGTTGTCCTACGAGCAGTACTTC. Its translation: CASSEGPGLSYEQYF.

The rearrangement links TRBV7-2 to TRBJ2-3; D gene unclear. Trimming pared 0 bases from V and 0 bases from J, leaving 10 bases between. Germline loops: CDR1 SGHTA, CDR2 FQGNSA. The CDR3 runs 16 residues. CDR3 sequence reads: CASSLAARLSTDTQYF. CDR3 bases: TGTGCCAGCAGCTTAGCTGCACGGCTAAGCACAGATACGCAGTATTTT.

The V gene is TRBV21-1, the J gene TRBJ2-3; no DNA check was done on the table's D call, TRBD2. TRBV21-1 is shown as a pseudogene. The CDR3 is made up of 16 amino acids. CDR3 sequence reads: CASSAPRGSSTDTQYF. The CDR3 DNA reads TGTGCCAGCAGCGCTCCCCGGGGAAGTAGCACAGATACGCAGTATTTT.

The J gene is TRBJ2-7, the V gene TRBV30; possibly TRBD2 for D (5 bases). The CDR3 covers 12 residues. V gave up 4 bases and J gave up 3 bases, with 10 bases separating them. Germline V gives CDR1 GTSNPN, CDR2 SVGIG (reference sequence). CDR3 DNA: TGTGCCTGGACCGGGGAGAACTACGAGCAGTACTTC. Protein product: CAWTGENYEQYF.